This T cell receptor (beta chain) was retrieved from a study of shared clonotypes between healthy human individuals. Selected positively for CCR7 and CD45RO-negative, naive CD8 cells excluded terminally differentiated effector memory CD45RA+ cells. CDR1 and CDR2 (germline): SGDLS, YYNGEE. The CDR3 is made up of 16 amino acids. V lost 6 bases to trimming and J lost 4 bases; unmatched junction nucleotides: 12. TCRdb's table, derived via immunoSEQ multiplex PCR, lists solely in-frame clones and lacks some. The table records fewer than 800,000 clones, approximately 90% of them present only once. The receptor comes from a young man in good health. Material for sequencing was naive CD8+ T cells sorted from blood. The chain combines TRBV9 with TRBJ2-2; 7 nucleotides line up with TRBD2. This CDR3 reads CASNFGAGEATGELFF. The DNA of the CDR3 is TGTGCCAGCAACTTTGGGGCGGGAGAGGCCACCGGGGAGCTGTTTTTT.